The 5 T cell receptor beta chains below come from one sample, sequenced in a study of beta chain features in type 1 diabetes. Sequencing targeted expressed TCRB transcripts, as all isolated RNA had been reverse transcribed. The table came from immunoSEQ multiplex PCR; TCRdb's copy has only in-frame clones and leaves some out. The table shows about 620,000 clones, with around 16% occurring only once. Sequenced material: naive CD4+ T cells from blood. The receptor source for this set is a man between 18 and 35 years old in good health.

This sequence joins TRBV7-2 and TRBJ2-1; D is perhaps TRBD2 (6 bases). Trimming took 2 bases from V and 1 from J, leaving 15 bases between them. This CDR3 region has 17 residues. The germline V gene encodes CDR1 SGHTA and CDR2 FQGNSA. CDR3 DNA sequence: TGTGCCAGCAGCTTAATGGGGGGTTTGAGTTCCTACAATGAGCAGTTCTTC. It translates to CASSLMGGLSSYNEQFF. Looking up the rest from reference TRBV7-2 and TRBJ2-1 gives the full variable domain: GAGVSQSPSNKVTEKGKDVELRCDPISGHTALYWYRQSLGQGLEFLIYFQGNSAPDKSGLPSDRFSAERTGGSVSTLTIQRTQQEDSAVYLCASSLMGGLSSYNEQFFGPGTRLTVL.

This rearrangement joins TRBV5-6 to TRBJ2-2; D unclear. CDR3 length: 16 residues. Trimming removed 0 bases from V and 0 bases from J, with 9 bases in between. The germline V gene has CDR1 SGHDT and CDR2 YYEEEE. The CDR3 nucleotides are TGTGCCAGCAGCTTGGAAGGTCTAGCGAACACCGGGGAGCTGTTTTTT. This translates into CASSLEGLANTGELFF.

This clone has just a few counts. The rearrangement uses TRBV2 and TRBJ1-5, with D perhaps TRBD1 (6 bases). Looked up from germline, CDR1 is SNHLY and CDR2 is FYNNEI. This CDR3 has 15 amino acids. V gave up 0 bases and J gave up 7 bases, with 13 bases separating them. CDR3 sequence reads: CASSEARTVRQPQHF. CDR3 in DNA: TGTGCCAGCAGTGAAGCGCGGACAGTAAGGCAGCCCCAGCATTTT.

This chain uses TRBV7-2 with TRBJ2-1, with TRBD2 matching over 7 bases. Germline V gene lookup returns CDR1 SGHTA and CDR2 FQGNSA. Trimming cost V 3 bases and J 0 bases; bases outside gene matches: 5. This CDR3 is 16 amino acids long. CDR3 residues: CASSFGGGSSYNEQFF. CDR3 coding DNA: TGTGCCAGCAGCTTTGGCGGGGGTAGCTCCTACAATGAGCAGTTCTTC.

This clone has only a few counts. The chain carries TRBV5-1 and TRBJ1-2; 8 nucleotides line up with TRBD1. Germline CDR1 and CDR2: SGHRS and YFSETQ. V shed 0 bases and J 10 bases; nucleotides not matched to a gene: 5. The CDR3 spans 13 residues. The CDR3 DNA follows: TGCGCCAGCAGCTTGGCCTGGACAGGGTACTACACCTTC. Its translation: CASSLAWTGYYTF.